The T cell receptor beta chain described here comes from a study of T cell repertoires in cytomegalovirus infection. Study observations and caveats: The response measured ex vivo was dominated by TCR beta clonotypes (HLA-C-restricted and CMV-specific).

The CDR3 sequence is 15 residues long. CDR1 SGHTA and CDR2 FQGNSA come from the germline V gene. The V gene lost 5 bases and the J gene lost 5 bases, with 18 bases spanning the gap. The sample holds many counts of this clonotype. Its antigen is not identified. MiXCR, run by TCRdb on the reads, gives a single entry per CDR3 protein. The table includes some 350,000 distinct CDR3 sequences, 15% to 20% detected once. V and J are TRBV7-2 and TRBJ1-2; D is ambiguous. Sequencing was done on a sample of PBMCs. This receptor was obtained from a human donor in good health (CMV status not recorded). Some clones in this sample may be carry-over from other donors' samples. CDR3 in DNA: TGTGCCAGCAGCGCCCTTCGGGGTAGAGGGTATGGCTACACCTTC. It yields the protein CASSALRGRGYGYTF. Variable domain in full (rest from reference TRBV7-2 and TRBJ1-2): GAGVSQSPSNKVTEKGKDVELRCDPISGHTALYWYRQSLGQGLEFLIYFQGNSAPDKSGLPSDRFSAERTGGSVSTLTIQRTQQEDSAVYLCASSALRGRGYGYTFGSGTRLTVV.